The next 8 T cell receptor beta chains were all read from a single sample in a study of T cells in women clearing cervical HPV infection. TCRdb's table, derived via immunoSEQ multiplex PCR, lists solely in-frame clones and lacks some. The listing records tens of thousands of clones. Sequenced sample: blood buffy coat. The receptor set was obtained from a woman aged 18-70 years with a cervical HPV16 infection that either progressed to CIN3+ or cleared (not recorded which).

Worth noting for this clone: The read finishes 3 residues shy of the CDR3 end, and the germline J gene is used to complete it. V gene TRBV5-5 combines with J gene TRBJ1-1, with 7 bases lining up with TRBD1. The germline gives CDR1 SGHKS, CDR2 YYEKEE (reference sequence). This CDR3 has 13 residues. V shed 0 bases, J shed 7 bases, and the junction held 3 bases outside the gene matches. CDR3 loop: CASSLGGDSEAFF. The CDR3 DNA, read in part, is TGTGCCAGCAGCTTGGGAGGGGACAGTGAA.

Concerning this clone: The read falls 3 residues short of the CDR3 end, and the missing part is taken from the germline J gene. The chain combines TRBV30 with TRBJ2-4; TRBD1 is a possible D gene (5 bases). The germline CDR1 and CDR2 sequences are GTSNPN and SVGIG (reference sequence). This CDR3 is built from 17 residues. Incomplete CDR3 DNA: TGTGCCTGGAGCGGTCGACAGACGAAGAACCCTAACTATGGT. It specifies CAWSGRQTKNPNYG. The entire CDR3 protein is CAWSGRQTKNPNYGQYF.

On this clone: The read terminates 3 residues ahead of where the CDR3 ends, so the germline J gene completes it. The chain couples TRBV19 to TRBJ1-2; D gene uncertain. This CDR3 is built from 15 residues. The germline V gene encodes CDR1 LNHDA and CDR2 SQIVND (reference sequence). The chain's CDR3 is CASSPEEGGHYDYTF. The sequenced part of the CDR3 DNA is TGTGCCAGTAGTCCAGAGGAGGGCGGGCACTACGAC.

CDR3 loop: CASSLATSGYSYNEQFF. The DNA read from the CDR3 is TGCGCCAGCAGCTTGGCGACTAGCGGATACTCCTACAATGAG. This rearrangement joins TRBV5-1 to TRBJ2-1, with 9 positions matching TRBD2. The missing CDR3 end, 3 residues past where the read stops, is filled in from the germline J gene. V was pared by 0 bases and J by 0 bases, with 4 bases of the junction left unmatched. The length of the CDR3 is 17 residues. Germline V CDR1 and CDR2: SGHRS, YFSETQ.

About this clone itself: The read ends 3 residues early relative to the CDR3; the germline J gene fills the gap. The chain joins TRBV5-4 to TRBJ2-3; 9 nucleotides line up with TRBD1. Germline assignment: CDR1 SGHNT and CDR2 YYREEE (reference sequence). The CDR3 has 15 residues. CDR3 residues: CASSSDRGERGTQYF. CDR3 DNA, as far as it was read: TGTGCCAGCAGCTCGGACAGGGGTGAAAGGGGGACG.

Concerning this clone: The read terminates 3 residues ahead of where the CDR3 ends, so the germline J gene completes it. The chain combines TRBV29-1 with TRBJ1-2, with D possibly being TRBD1 (6 bases). Germline assignment: CDR1 SQVTM and CDR2 ANQGSEA. There are 13 residues in the CDR3. Deletions cut 7 bases from V and 3 bases from J, with 15 bases between. The sequenced CDR3 bases are TGCAGCGCCATTCGGGGGGCGGACTATGGC. Its translation: CSAIRGADYG. Given in full, the CDR3 is CSAIRGADYGYTF.

Comments on this clone: With the read ending 3 residues before the CDR3 end, the germline J gene is used to fill in that end. The gene calls are TRBV9 and TRBJ1-5, with D perhaps matching TRBD1 (5 bases). The V end lost 4 bases, the J end lost 2 bases, and 10 bases lay between the germline ends. The CDR3 totals 14 residues. Looked up from germline, CDR1 is SGDLS and CDR2 is YYNGEE. The CDR3 bases that were read are TGTGCCAGCAGCCCTCGGGGGGGCAATCAGCCC. Protein: CASSPRGGNQP. In full, the CDR3 reads CASSPRGGNQPQHF.

A word on this clone: The CDR3 end lies 3 residues beyond the end of the read and is filled in from the germline J gene. This chain uses TRBV7-2 with TRBJ2-5, with 10 bases matching TRBD1. Looked up from germline, CDR1 is SGHTA and CDR2 is FQGNSA. CDR3 length: 15 residues. With V trimmed by 5 bases and J by 5 bases, 8 bases remained unmatched. The CDR3 DNA, read in part, is TGTGCCAGCAGCGTTCGACAGGGGGCTTTTGAGACC. This codes for CASSVRQGAFET. The CDR3 reads in full as CASSVRQGAFETQYF.